The source of this TCR beta chain is a study of T cell responses to AZD1222 COVID-19 vaccine. General observations from the study: Donors, mostly white British, included more females; clonal diversity was possibly underestimated. Nearly half of spike-specific TCRs reportedly go after variant regions that carry no mutations.

Some clones are missing from TCRdb's copy, which holds only in-frame ones; the method was immunoSEQ multiplex PCR. The repertoire consists of 100,000 to 150,000 clones, with 90% occurring once and the leading ten covering nearly 4.5%. With respect to this clone: Its antigen is currently unknown.

The receptor was derived from an adult in good health. The sequences come from peripheral blood, collected on day 0 of MenACWY control vaccination.

In nucleotides, the CDR3 is TGTGCCAGCAGCTTCAGTGTTCAGACATTCAACACTGAAGCTTTCTTT. The encoded protein is CASSFSVQTFNTEAFF. The rearrangement links TRBV7-8 to TRBJ1-1; no definite D call. The V end was cut by 3 bases, the J end by 2 bases, with 16 bases between. CDR1 and CDR2 from the germline V gene are SGHVS and FQNEAQ. The CDR3 covers 16 residues.